One sample yielded the 17 T cell receptor beta chains listed below, sequenced in a study of beta chain features in type 1 diabetes. The study, taken as a whole, reports: Shorter TCRB CDR3s, moderately but significantly so, were found in Type 1 diabetes patients in all four CD4+ subsets.

Of the isolated RNA, all was reverse transcribed, and so the sequenced material was expressed TCRB transcripts. Assay: immunoSEQ multiplex PCR; the TCRdb copy retains only in-frame clones and omits some. The repertoire includes over 200,000 clones, 11% of them detected once, and 0.017% sits in the top ten. Which antigens these TCRs recognize remains unknown. The sequencing sample was made of naive CD4+ T cells from blood. Every receptor here comes from a man aged 25-45 years with type 1 diabetes.

This clone appeared a few times. This chain connects TRBV9 to TRBJ1-4; the match to TRBD1 covers 8 bases. The CDR3 contains 15 residues. Germline V gives CDR1 SGDLS, CDR2 YYNGEE. The ends lost 3 bases at V and 3 bases at J; junction bases unmatched: 4. This CDR3 is CASSAMGQANEKLFF. CDR3 sequence (DNA): TGTGCCAGCAGCGCAATGGGACAGGCTAATGAAAAACTGTTTTTT.

This chain links TRBV4-2 with TRBJ2-1; 10 bases are shared with TRBD1. Trimming cost V 0 bases and J 1 base; bases outside gene matches: 6. From germline, CDR1 is LGHNA and CDR2 YNFKEQ. This CDR3 comprises 18 residues. The CDR3 loop is CASSQDVWTGGSYNEQFF. For the CDR3, the DNA is TGTGCCAGCAGCCAAGATGTGTGGACAGGGGGATCCTACAATGAGCAGTTCTTC.

The V call is TRBV27, the J call TRBJ2-1, with TRBD1 matching 9 bases. V trimming: 4 bases; J trimming: 8 bases; junction bases outside the gene matches: 9. The CDR3 is 15 residues long. Germline CDR1 is MNHEY and CDR2 is SMNVEV (reference sequence). The CDR3 DNA reads as TGTGCCAGCAGTTCCTGGGACAGGGAAACGCATGAGCAGTTCTTC. Its protein is CASSSWDRETHEQFF.

The CDR3 region is CASSLRRHGTDTQYF. In nucleotides, the CDR3 is TGCGCCAGCAGCTTGCGCAGGCACGGCACAGATACGCAGTATTTT. The chain is built from TRBV5-1 and TRBJ2-3, with unresolved D. The CDR3 runs to 15 residues. Trimming shortened V by 1 base and J by 1 base, and 10 bases separated the two germline ends. In germline, CDR1 is SGHRS, CDR2 YFSETQ.

This clone was counted only a few times. The V and J genes are TRBV7-9 and TRBJ2-3, with D possibly TRBD2 on 7 matching bases. CDR1 SEHNR and CDR2 FQNEAQ come from the germline V gene (reference sequence). Trimming cost V 6 bases and J 3 bases, with 19 bases left between them. This CDR3 spans 16 amino acids. CDR3 loop: CASRPLRGGRTDTQYF. In DNA form, the CDR3 reads TGTGCCAGCAGGCCCTTAAGGGGGGGGCGAACAGATACGCAGTATTTT.

This chain connects TRBV19 to TRBJ1-2; D not certain. CDR3 length: 13 residues. Looked up from germline, CDR1 is LNHDA and CDR2 is SQIVND (reference sequence). Trimming left V 11 bases short and J 7 bases short, with 20 bases between. The CDR3 sequence is CASRRPQEGGYTF. The CDR3 bases are TGTGCCTCCAGGAGACCGCAAGAGGGTGGCTACACCTTC.

This clone appeared a few times. This chain joins TRBV6-5 and TRBJ2-1; possible D gene TRBD1, 6 bases. Germline V gives CDR1 MNHEY, CDR2 SVGAGI. Trimming stripped 5 bases from V and 10 bases from J, with 12 bases between. The CDR3 is 12 amino acids. In DNA form, the CDR3 reads TGTGCCAGCAGTGACAGGTCGTCCGAGCAGTTCTTC. This translates into CASSDRSSEQFF.

In this sample, this clone turned up a few times. Here the CDR3 reads CASSQGQGATEAFF. CDR3 bases: TGTGCCAGCAGCCAGGGACAGGGAGCCACTGAAGCTTTCTTT. V is TRBV5-6 and J is TRBJ1-1; TRBD1 agrees at 9 bases. J gave up 4 bases and V 4 bases, and 5 bases lay outside the gene matches. CDR1 SGHDT and CDR2 YYEEEE come from the germline V gene. The CDR3 has 14 amino acids.

The sample holds a few counts of this clone. V usage is TRBV5-1 and J usage is TRBJ2-7; D is possibly TRBD2 (6 bases). Germline CDR1 and CDR2: SGHRS and YFSETQ. The CDR3 has 15 amino acids. V lost 6 bases, J lost 2 bases, and 18 bases lay in between. The CDR3 DNA sequence: TGCGCCAGCACGGTTCTAGGAGGGTCCGCCTACGAGCAGTACTTC. Translation gives CASTVLGGSAYEQYF.

In this sample, this clone turned up a few times. The chain couples TRBV4-1 to TRBJ2-7; TRBD2 aligns across 7 bases. Germline trimming cut 3 bases from V and 0 bases from J; bases unmatched to any gene: 8. Germline values: CDR1 MGHRA, CDR2 YSYEKL. The CDR3 length is 16 residues. The CDR3 sequence is CASSQIPGLTSYEQYF. The CDR3 DNA reads TGCGCCAGCAGCCAGATACCGGGACTAACCTCCTACGAGCAGTACTTC.

This chain links TRBV5-1 with TRBJ1-1, with D tentatively TRBD1 (5 bases). V lost 0 bases to trimming and J lost 4 bases, with 13 bases between them. Germline V gene sequence: CDR1 SGHRS, CDR2 YFSETQ. CDR3 length: 15 residues. The DNA of the CDR3 is TGCGCCAGCAGCTTGGAGGCAGGGCTAGTCACTGAAGCTTTCTTT. Its translation is CASSLEAGLVTEAFF.

The chain has TRBV9 and TRBJ2-1; the match to TRBD1 covers 9 bases. The CDR3 contains 15 residues. Germline V gives CDR1 SGDLS, CDR2 YYNGEE. V shed 2 bases, J shed 6 bases, and the junction held 6 bases outside the gene matches. CDR3 residues: CASSVGQGYSNEQFF. The CDR3, as DNA: TGTGCCAGCAGCGTTGGACAGGGGTATTCCAATGAGCAGTTCTTC.

CDR3 amino acids: CASSSGSSNTEAFF. The CDR3 DNA reads as TGTGCCAGCAGTTCCGGGTCGTCGAACACTGAAGCTTTCTTT. V and J are TRBV6-6 and TRBJ1-1; no clear D gene. The germline V gene has CDR1 MNHNY and CDR2 SVGAGI (reference sequence). The CDR3 is made up of 14 amino acids. Trimming removed 4 bases at V and 1 base at J, with 10 bases between.

The genes are TRBV18 and TRBJ2-7; D is possibly TRBD1 (6 bases). V dropped 0 bases and J dropped 3 bases, with 15 bases sitting between them. This CDR3 comprises 16 residues. Per germline, CDR1 KGHSH and CDR2 LQKENI. DNA of the CDR3: TGTGCCAGCTCACCACCGAGCAGGGGCAGGGGCTACGAGCAGTACTTC. This sequence encodes CASSPPSRGRGYEQYF. Full variable domain (rest looked up from reference TRBV18 and TRBJ2-7): NAGVMQNPRHLVRRRGQEARLRCSPMKGHSHVYWYRQLPEEGLKFMVYLQKENIIDESGMPKERFSAEFPKEGPSILRIQQVVRGDSAAYFCASSPPSRGRGYEQYFGPGTRLTVT.

This clone was counted a few times. The chain couples TRBV19 to TRBJ1-5; 10 bases agree with TRBD1. The germline gives CDR1 LNHDA, CDR2 SQIVND (reference sequence). J lost 7 bases, V lost 5 bases, and 8 bases had no gene match. The CDR3 contains 15 residues. CDR3 region: CASSGGQGVRQPQHF. For the CDR3, the DNA is TGTGCCAGTAGTGGAGGACAGGGGGTTCGACAGCCCCAGCATTTT. Complete variable domain (other parts from reference TRBV19 and TRBJ1-5): DGGITQSPKYLFRKEGQNVTLSCEQNLNHDAMYWYRQDPGQGLRLIYYSQIVNDFQKGDIAEGYSVSREKKESFPLTVTSAQKNPTAFYLCASSGGQGVRQPQHFGDGTRLSIL.

This clone has more than one count but fewer than ten. The chain uses TRBV4-1 and TRBJ2-6; D is unresolved. The CDR3 length is 18 residues. Looked up from germline, CDR1 is MGHRA and CDR2 is YSYEKL. V lost 1 base, J lost 1 base, and 14 bases lay in between. CDR3 in amino acids: CASSQVNRPRSGANVLTF. CDR3 in DNA: TGCGCCAGCAGCCAAGTAAACCGCCCCCGGTCTGGGGCCAACGTCCTGACTTTC.

The genes are TRBV7-9 and TRBJ2-3; D remains ambiguous. The CDR3 is 13 amino acids. The V end lost 5 bases, the J end lost 3 bases, and 9 bases lay between the germline ends. Germline-derived CDR1 and CDR2 are SEHNR and FQNEAQ (reference sequence). CDR3 amino acids: CASSLRITDTQYF. The CDR3 nucleotides read TGTGCCAGCAGCCTCCGTATTACAGATACGCAGTATTTT.